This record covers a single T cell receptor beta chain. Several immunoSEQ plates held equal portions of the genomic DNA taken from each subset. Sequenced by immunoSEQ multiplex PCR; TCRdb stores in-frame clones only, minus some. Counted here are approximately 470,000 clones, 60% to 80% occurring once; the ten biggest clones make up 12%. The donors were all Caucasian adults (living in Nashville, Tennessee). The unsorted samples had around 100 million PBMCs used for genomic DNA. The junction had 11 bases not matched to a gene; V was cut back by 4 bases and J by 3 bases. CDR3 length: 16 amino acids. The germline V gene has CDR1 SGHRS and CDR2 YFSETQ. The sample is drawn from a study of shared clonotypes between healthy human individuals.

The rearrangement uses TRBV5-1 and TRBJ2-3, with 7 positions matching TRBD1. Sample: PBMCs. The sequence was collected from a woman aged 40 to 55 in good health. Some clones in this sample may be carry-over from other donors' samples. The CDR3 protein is CASSRASRGQTDTQYF. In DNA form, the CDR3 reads TGCGCCAGCAGCCGTGCCAGCAGGGGACAGACAGATACGCAGTATTTT.